This is a list of T cell receptor beta chains from one sample in a study of cytomegalovirus exposure and HLA in healthy donors. Method: immunoSEQ multiplex PCR; TCRdb's copy keeps in-frame clones and lacks some. This table has about 130,000 clones, roughly 80% appearing once. The sequenced sample consisted of PBMCs. Every receptor here comes from a woman between 40 and 55 years old in good health and CMV-seronegative. Each CDR3 is given with its conserved first and last residue. A D gene is named only where the DNA matches it firmly. Part of the rows lack a size; the others show once, few, many or a class for expanded clones.

V gene	CDR3 length	J gene	clone size	D gene	CDR3 protein	CDR3 DNA
TRBV5-1	12	TRBJ2-3	-	-	CASSLTVDTQYF	TGCGCCAGCAGCCTAACTGTAGATACGCAGTATTTT
TRBV5-4	15	TRBJ1-2	-	TRBD1	CASSPGTGGNYGYTF	TGTGCCAGCAGCCCCGGGACAGGGGGCAACTATGGCTACACCTTC
TRBV9	14	TRBJ2-4	-	TRBD2	CASSGGEAKNIQYF	TGTGCCAGCTCCGGGGGGGAGGCCAAAAACATTCAGTACTTC
TRBV7-9	17	TRBJ1-5	few	-	CASSLAGGRGVNQPQHF	TGTGCCAGCAGCTTAGCTGGGGGCAGGGGCGTAAATCAGCCCCAGCATTTT
TRBV4-1	17	TRBJ2-3	-	-	CASSQDPPSASTDTQYF	TGCGCCAGCAGCCAAGATCCCCCTAGCGCCTCCACAGATACGCAGTATTTT
TRBV5-6	14	TRBJ1-6	-	-	CASSPGTRNSPLHF	TGTGCCAGCAGCCCGGGGACACGCAATTCACCCCTCCACTTT
TRBV15	16	TRBJ2-3	-	-	CATTSGHRQVTDTQYF	TGTGCCACCACCTCGGGTCATCGCCAAGTTACAGATACGCAGTATTTT
TRBV6-5	15	TRBJ2-3	-	-	CASSSAQIHADTQYF	TGTGCCAGCAGTTCAGCACAGATACACGCAGATACGCAGTATTTT
TRBV2	15	TRBJ1-6	-	TRBD1	CASSEARQGASPLHF	TGTGCCAGCAGTGAAGCTCGACAGGGGGCTTCACCCCTCCACTTT
TRBV21-1	15	TRBJ2-5	-	-	CASSKVRGWEETQYF	TGTGCCAGCAGCAAAGTGCGGGGTTGGGAAGAGACCCAGTACTTC
TRBV2	14	TRBJ2-7	few	-	CASSDDFFSYEQYF	TGTGCCAGCAGCGACGACTTCTTTTCCTACGAGCAGTACTTC
TRBV2	16	TRBJ1-4	-	-	CASSGGDRGWGEKLFF	TGTGCCAGCAGTGGGGGTGACAGAGGTTGGGGTGAAAAACTGTTTTTT
TRBV28	16	TRBJ1-6	-	TRBD1	CASSARQGAWGSPLHF	TGTGCCAGCAGCGCCCGGCAGGGGGCCTGGGGTTCACCCCTCCACTTT
TRBV4-3	14	TRBJ1-1	-	-	CASSQDRGNTEAFF	TGCGCCAGCAGCCAAGACAGGGGAAACACTGAAGCTTTCTTT
TRBV4-2	16	TRBJ2-7	-	-	CASSQDKFPGLYEQYF	TGTGCCAGCAGCCAAGATAAGTTCCCGGGTCTCTACGAGCAGTACTTC
TRBV7-2	18	TRBJ2-2	-	-	CASSLRGRGSGNTGELFF	TGTGCCAGCAGCCTGAGGGGGCGGGGAAGCGGAAACACCGGGGAGCTGTTTTTT
TRBV7-9	19	TRBJ2-4	-	TRBD2	CASSRLAGGVGWAKNIQYF	TGTGCCAGCAGCCGATTAGCGGGAGGAGTTGGGTGGGCCAAAAACATTCAGTACTTC
TRBV6-5	14	TRBJ2-7	-	-	CASSDTGTSDEQYF	TGTGCCAGCAGTGACACCGGGACATCAGACGAGCAGTACTTC
TRBV7-9	12	TRBJ2-7	-	-	CASSQTGYEQYF	TGTGCCAGCAGCCAGACAGGCTACGAGCAGTACTTC
TRBV9	15	TRBJ2-1	-	TRBD2	CASSPPGLALGAQFF	TGTGCCAGCAGCCCACCGGGACTAGCGCTTGGGGCGCAGTTCTTC
TRBV10-3	15	TRBJ2-7	-	-	CAISESVSNSYEQYF	TGTGCCATCAGTGAGTCGGTTAGCAATTCCTACGAGCAGTACTTC
TRBV6-1	12	TRBJ1-5	-	-	CASRNRGQPQHF	TGTGCCAGCCGCAACCGGGGGCAGCCCCAGCATTTT